Shown below are 8 T cell receptor beta chains from a single sample sequenced in a study of T cell repertoires in cytomegalovirus infection. MiXCR, run by TCRdb on the reads, gives a single entry per CDR3 protein. The sample includes tens of thousands of distinct CDR3 sequences, more than 3% of them seen just once. Sequencing was done on a sample of PBMCs. The receptor set was obtained from a human donor in good health (CMV status not recorded). Some clones in this sample may be carry-over from other donors' samples.

This clonotype was counted at least ten times. This chain links TRBV7-6 with TRBJ2-7; D not certain. Trimming cost V 1 base and J 0 bases, with 7 bases left between them. In germline, CDR1 is SGHVS, CDR2 FNYEAQ. This CDR3 spans 14 amino acids. This CDR3 reads CASSLGGDSYEQYF. The CDR3 bases are TGTGCCAGCAGCTTAGGTGGGGACTCCTACGAGCAGTACTTC.

This clonotype was picked up many times. The chain recombines TRBV11-2 with TRBJ2-5; D remains ambiguous. Trimming took 0 bases from V and 0 from J, leaving 8 bases between them. This CDR3 spans 15 amino acids. The germline gives CDR1 SGHAT, CDR2 FQNNGV. The CDR3 is CASSLDPFYQETQYF. The CDR3 DNA sequence: TGTGCCAGCAGCTTAGATCCATTTTACCAAGAGACCCAGTACTTC.

This clonotype was detected ten times or more. The chain joins TRBV7-2 to TRBJ2-7; TRBD2 might be the D (5 bases). V lost 5 bases and J lost 3, with 11 bases in between. Germline CDR1 reads SGHTA; CDR2 reads FQGNSA. CDR3 length: 13 amino acids. The CDR3 protein is CASSQSGVYEQYF. DNA of the CDR3: TGTGCCAGCAGCCAATCCGGGGTCTACGAGCAGTACTTC.

In its sample, this clonotype was seen many times. The chain uses TRBV5-5 and TRBJ2-1; 7 positions match TRBD1. There are 15 residues in the CDR3. With V trimmed by 0 bases and J by 0 bases, 0 bases remained unmatched. From germline, CDR1 is SGHKS and CDR2 YYEKEE (reference sequence). The CDR3 DNA is TGTGCCAGCAGCTTGGGACAGGGCTCCTACAATGAGCAGTTCTTC. This encodes CASSLGQGSYNEQFF.

This clonotype was detected many times. The chain carries TRBV7-2 and TRBJ2-7; a weak D match, TRBD2 (5 bases). This CDR3 spans 14 amino acids. The V gene lost 3 bases and the J gene lost 0 bases, with 9 bases spanning the gap. Germline V lookup: CDR1 SGHTA, CDR2 FQGNSA. The CDR3, as DNA: TGTGCCAGCAGCTTCGGACTGATCTCCTACGAGCAGTACTTC. Encoded protein: CASSFGLISYEQYF.

This clonotype has at least ten counts. This sequence joins TRBV30 and TRBJ2-1; D unclear. Germline V gene sequence: CDR1 GTSNPN, CDR2 SVGIG (reference sequence). CDR3 length: 12 residues. V lost 0 bases and J 9 bases, leaving 9 bases between the germline ends. CDR3 amino acids: CAWSVGVFEQFF. As DNA, the CDR3 is TGTGCCTGGAGTGTAGGAGTTTTTGAGCAGTTCTTC.

This clonotype was counted at least ten times. The gene calls are TRBV6-6 and TRBJ2-4, with 8 nucleotides matching TRBD2. The germline V gene encodes CDR1 MNHNY and CDR2 SVGAGI (reference sequence). Trimming removed 5 bases from V and 9 bases from J; junction bases left unmatched: 18. There are 17 residues in the CDR3. The CDR3: CASSTPGGASPASIQYF. CDR3 DNA: TGTGCCAGCAGTACCCCGGGGGGGGCAAGTCCGGCTAGCATTCAGTACTTC.

This clonotype was picked up many times. This chain uses TRBV12-3 or TRBV12-4 with TRBJ2-1; D uncertain. The CDR3 consists of 17 residues. V gave up 5 bases and J gave up 1 base, with 18 bases separating them. Written as DNA, the CDR3 is TGTGCCAGCAGTCCCTACGTAATGGGATCATCCTACAATGAGCAGTTCTTC. Translating it yields CASSPYVMGSSYNEQFF.